Given below is one TCR beta chain in context. The clone's antigen remains unknown. Base qualities are not provided; no much larger clone lies one nucleotide away. In the paper's terms, the treatment or condition label means: in vitro stimulation with specific CMV peptide epitopes to enrich CMV-specific T cells. These data are taken from a study of T cell repertoires in cytomegalovirus infection (dated by TCRdb to the late 2010s). Regarding the study in general: Recently identified HLA-C-restricted CMV epitopes, whose presentation resists viral immunomodulation, were targeted by peptide stimulations together with well-studied HLA-B-restricted epitopes. Because public TCR beta signatures pointed to carriage of CMV infection together with the matching HLA type, the HLA type of each donor mattered for the analysis. Findings and caveats that apply to the study as a whole: In the ex vivo response, HLA-C-restricted CMV-specific TCR beta clonotypes were dominant, and in two of eight donors the single most frequent clonotype came from this HLA-C-restricted group. Cumulative frequency of public TCR beta family members discriminated carriers of CMV infection plus the relevant HLA type in this cohort and an independent approximately 360-donor cohort.

Sequencing took place on an Illumina HiSeq 1500. Through fastp at Q25 and MiXCR, TCRdb rebuilt clones from the public reads, retaining in-frame beta chains. All rows with the same CDR3 protein become a single entry with the most common DNA and genes. The sample table shows under 450,000 distinct CDR3 sequences, and about 35% are seen once. Together, the top ten hold roughly 13% of the sample. The origin of this receptor is a human donor in good health (CMV status not recorded). Some clones in this sample may be carry-over from other donors' samples. This material consisted of cultured PBMCs, taken from culture after CMV antigen stimulation.

The DNA sequence is given as TGTGCCAGCAGCCGCCTTGGGGGGTACGAGGGGGGCTACACCTTC. It specifies CASSRLGGYEGGYTF. The sequence is built from TRBV6-5 and TRBJ1-2; matching of 5 bases hints at TRBD1 as the D gene. The CDR3 runs 15 amino acids, cysteine and phenylalanine included. This entry keeps only the CDR3 DNA: 45 bases, framed from base 1. Looking up the germline V gene yields CDR1 MNHEY and CDR2 SVGAGI. V is reduced by 6 bases and J by 8 bases, leaving a spacing of 22 bases between them.